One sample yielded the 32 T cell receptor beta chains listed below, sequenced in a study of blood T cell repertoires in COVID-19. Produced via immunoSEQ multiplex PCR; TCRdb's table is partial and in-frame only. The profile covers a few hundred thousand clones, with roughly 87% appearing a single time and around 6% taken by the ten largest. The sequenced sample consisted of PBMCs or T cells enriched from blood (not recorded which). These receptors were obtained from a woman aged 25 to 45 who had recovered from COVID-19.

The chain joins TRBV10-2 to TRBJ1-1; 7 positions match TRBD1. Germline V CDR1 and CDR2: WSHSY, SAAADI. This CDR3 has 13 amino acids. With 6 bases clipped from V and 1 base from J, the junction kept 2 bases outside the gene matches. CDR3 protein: CASRGQSNTEAFF. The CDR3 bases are TGCGCCAGCAGGGGACAGTCGAACACTGAAGCTTTCTTT.

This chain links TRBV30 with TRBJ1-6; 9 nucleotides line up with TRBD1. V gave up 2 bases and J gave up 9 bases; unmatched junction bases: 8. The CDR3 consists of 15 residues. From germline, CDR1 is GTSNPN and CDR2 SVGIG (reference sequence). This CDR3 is CAWSLTGTGLSPLHF. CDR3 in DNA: TGTGCCTGGAGTCTAACCGGGACAGGGCTTTCACCCCTCCACTTT.

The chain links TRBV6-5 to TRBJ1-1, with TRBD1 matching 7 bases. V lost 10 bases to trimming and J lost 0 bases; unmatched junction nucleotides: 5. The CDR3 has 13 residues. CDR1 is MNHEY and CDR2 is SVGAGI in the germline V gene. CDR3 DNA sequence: TGTGCCACCGGGGGACAGATGAACACTGAAGCTTTCTTT. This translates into CATGGQMNTEAFF.

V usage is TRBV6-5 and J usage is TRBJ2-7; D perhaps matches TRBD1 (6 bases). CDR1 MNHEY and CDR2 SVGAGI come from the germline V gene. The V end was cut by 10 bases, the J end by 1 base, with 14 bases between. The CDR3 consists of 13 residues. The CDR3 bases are TGTGCCATGGGACGGGGACAATCCTACGAGCAGTACTTC. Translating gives CAMGRGQSYEQYF.

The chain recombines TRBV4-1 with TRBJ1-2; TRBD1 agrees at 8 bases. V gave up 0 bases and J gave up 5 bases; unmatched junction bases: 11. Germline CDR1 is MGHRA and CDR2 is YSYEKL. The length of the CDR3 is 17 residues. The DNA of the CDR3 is TGCGCCAGCAGCCAAGATTTTTACAGGGGGTGGAAGTATGGCTACACCTTC. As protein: CASSQDFYRGWKYGYTF.

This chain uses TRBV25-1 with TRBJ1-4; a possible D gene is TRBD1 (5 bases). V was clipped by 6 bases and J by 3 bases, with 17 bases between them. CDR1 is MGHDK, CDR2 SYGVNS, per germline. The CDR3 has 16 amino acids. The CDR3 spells CASSRGGRASNEKLFF. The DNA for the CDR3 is TGTGCCAGCAGCCGGGGGGGGAGGGCATCTAATGAAAAACTGTTTTTT. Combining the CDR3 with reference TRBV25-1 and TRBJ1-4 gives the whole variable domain EADIYQTPRYLVIGTGKKITLECSQTMGHDKMYWYQQDPGMELHLIHYSYGVNSTEKGDLSSESTVSRIRTEHFPLTLESARPSHTSQYLCASSRGGRASNEKLFFGSGTQLSVL.

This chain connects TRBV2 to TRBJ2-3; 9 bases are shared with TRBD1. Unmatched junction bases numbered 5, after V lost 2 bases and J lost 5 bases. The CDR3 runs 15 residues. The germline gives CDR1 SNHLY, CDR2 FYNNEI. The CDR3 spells CASSERDRVRDTQYF. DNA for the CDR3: TGTGCCAGCAGTGAACGGGACAGGGTGAGAGATACGCAGTATTTT.

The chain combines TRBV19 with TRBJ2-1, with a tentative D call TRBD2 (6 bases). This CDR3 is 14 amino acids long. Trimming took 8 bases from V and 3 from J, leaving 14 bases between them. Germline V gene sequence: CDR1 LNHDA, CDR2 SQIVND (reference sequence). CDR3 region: CASEPGLFYNEQFF. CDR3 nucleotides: TGTGCCAGTGAGCCTGGACTATTCTACAATGAGCAGTTCTTC.

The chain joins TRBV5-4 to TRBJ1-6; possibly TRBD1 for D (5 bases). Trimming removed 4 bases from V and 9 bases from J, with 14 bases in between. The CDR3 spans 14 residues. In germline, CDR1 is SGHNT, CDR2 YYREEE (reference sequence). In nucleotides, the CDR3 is TGTGCCAGCAGCCCTCAGGGTGTCGTTTCACCCCTCCACTTT. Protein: CASSPQGVVSPLHF.

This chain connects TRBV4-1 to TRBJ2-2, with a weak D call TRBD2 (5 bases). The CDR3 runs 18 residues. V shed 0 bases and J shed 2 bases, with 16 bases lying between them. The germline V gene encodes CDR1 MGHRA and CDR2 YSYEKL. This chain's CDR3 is CASSQDHGESANTGELFF. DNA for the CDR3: TGCGCCAGCAGCCAAGATCACGGGGAGTCGGCAAACACCGGGGAGCTGTTTTTT.

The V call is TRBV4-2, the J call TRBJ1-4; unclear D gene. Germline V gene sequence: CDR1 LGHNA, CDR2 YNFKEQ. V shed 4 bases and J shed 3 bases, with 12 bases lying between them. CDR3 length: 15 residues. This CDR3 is CASSRQARPNEKLFF. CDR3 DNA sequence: TGTGCCAGCAGCCGGCAGGCCAGACCTAATGAAAAACTGTTTTTT.

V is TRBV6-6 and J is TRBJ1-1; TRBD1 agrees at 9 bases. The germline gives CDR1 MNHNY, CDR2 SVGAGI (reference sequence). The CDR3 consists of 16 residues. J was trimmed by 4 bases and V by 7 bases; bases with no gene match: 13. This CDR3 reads CASTQGSGTGITEAFF. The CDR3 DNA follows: TGTGCCAGCACCCAGGGGTCCGGGACAGGGATCACTGAAGCTTTCTTT.

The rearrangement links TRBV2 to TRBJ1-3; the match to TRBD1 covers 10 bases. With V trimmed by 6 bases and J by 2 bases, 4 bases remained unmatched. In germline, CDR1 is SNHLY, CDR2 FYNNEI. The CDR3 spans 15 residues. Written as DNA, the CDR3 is TGTGCCAGCAGACCCGGACAGGGGGCTGGAAACACCATATATTTT. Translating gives CASRPGQGAGNTIYF.

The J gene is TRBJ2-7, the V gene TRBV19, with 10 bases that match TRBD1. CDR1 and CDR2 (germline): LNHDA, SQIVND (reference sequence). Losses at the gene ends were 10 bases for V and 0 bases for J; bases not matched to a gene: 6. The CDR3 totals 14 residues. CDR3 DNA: TGTGCCACAAGCCGGGACAGGGGCTCCTACGAGCAGTACTTC. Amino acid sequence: CATSRDRGSYEQYF.

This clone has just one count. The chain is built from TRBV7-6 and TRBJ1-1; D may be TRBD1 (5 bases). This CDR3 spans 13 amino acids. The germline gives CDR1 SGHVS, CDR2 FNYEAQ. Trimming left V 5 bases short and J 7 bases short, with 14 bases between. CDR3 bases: TGTGCCAGCAGCCCCAGCGACAGCAATGAAGCTTTCTTT. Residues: CASSPSDSNEAFF.

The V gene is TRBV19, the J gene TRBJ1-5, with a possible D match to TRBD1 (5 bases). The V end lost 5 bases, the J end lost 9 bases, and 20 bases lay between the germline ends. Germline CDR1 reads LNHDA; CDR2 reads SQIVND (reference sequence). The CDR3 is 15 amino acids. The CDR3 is CASSLDLPGLGPQHF. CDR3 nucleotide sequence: TGTGCCAGTAGTCTTGACCTTCCAGGGTTAGGGCCCCAGCATTTT. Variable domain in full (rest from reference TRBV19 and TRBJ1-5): DGGITQSPKYLFRKEGQNVTLSCEQNLNHDAMYWYRQDPGQGLRLIYYSQIVNDFQKGDIAEGYSVSREKKESFPLTVTSAQKNPTAFYLCASSLDLPGLGPQHFGDGTRLSIL.

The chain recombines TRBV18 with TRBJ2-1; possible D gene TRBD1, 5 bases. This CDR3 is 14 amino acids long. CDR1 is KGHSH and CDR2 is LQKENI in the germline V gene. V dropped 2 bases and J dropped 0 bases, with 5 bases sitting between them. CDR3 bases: TGTGCCAGCTCACCAGGGGCCTCCTACAATGAGCAGTTCTTC. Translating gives CASSPGASYNEQFF.

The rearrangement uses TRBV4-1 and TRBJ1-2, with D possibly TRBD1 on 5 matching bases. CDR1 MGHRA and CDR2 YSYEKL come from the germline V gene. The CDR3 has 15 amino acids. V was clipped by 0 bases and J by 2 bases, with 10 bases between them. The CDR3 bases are TGCGCCAGCAGCCAAGAATCGGGGGTGAACTATGGCTACACCTTC. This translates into CASSQESGVNYGYTF.

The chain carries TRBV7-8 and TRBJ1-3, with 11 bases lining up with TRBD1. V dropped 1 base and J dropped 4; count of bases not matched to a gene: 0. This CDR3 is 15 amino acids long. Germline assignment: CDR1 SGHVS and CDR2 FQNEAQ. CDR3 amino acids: CASSLGTGGGNTIYF. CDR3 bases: TGTGCCAGCAGCTTAGGGACAGGGGGCGGAAACACCATATATTTT.

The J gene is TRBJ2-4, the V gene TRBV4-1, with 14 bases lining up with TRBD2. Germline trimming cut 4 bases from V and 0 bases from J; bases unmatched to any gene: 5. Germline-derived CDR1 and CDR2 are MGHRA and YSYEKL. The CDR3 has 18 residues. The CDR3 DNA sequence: TGCGCCAGCAGCCCTGGGACTAGCGGGAGAGTAGCCAAAAACATTCAGTACTTC. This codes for CASSPGTSGRVAKNIQYF.

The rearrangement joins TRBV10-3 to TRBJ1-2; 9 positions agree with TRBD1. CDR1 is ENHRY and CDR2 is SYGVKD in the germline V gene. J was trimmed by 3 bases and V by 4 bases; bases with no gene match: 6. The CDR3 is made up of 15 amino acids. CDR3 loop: CAISAQGANDYGYTF. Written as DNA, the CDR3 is TGTGCCATCAGTGCACAGGGGGCGAACGACTATGGCTACACCTTC.

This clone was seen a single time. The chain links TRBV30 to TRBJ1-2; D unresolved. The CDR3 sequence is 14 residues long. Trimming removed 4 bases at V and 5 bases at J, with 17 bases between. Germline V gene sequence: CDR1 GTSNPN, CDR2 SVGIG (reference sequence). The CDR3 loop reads CAWTPGLTSYGYTF. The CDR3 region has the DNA TGTGCCTGGACCCCGGGTCTTACCTCGTATGGCTACACCTTC.

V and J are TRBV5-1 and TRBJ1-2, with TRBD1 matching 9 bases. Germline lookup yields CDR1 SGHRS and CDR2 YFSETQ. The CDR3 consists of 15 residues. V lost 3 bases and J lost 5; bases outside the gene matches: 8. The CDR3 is CASSYGDRDGYGYTF. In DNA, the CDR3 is TGCGCCAGCAGCTACGGGGACAGGGATGGGTATGGCTACACCTTC.

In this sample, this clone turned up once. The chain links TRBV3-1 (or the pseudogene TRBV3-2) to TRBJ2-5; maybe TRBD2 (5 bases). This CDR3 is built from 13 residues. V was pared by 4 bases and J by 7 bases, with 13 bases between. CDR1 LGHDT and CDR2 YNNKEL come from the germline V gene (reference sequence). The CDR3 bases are TGTGCCAGCAGCCTTCGGGGTATGGGGACCCAGTACTTC. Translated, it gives CASSLRGMGTQYF.

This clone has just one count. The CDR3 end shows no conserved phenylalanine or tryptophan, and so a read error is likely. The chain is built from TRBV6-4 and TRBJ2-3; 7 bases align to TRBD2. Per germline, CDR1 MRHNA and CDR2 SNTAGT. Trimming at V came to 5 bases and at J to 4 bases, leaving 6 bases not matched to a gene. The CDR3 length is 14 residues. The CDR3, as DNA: TGTGCCAGCAGTCATGGTGGGGGGGCAGATACGCAGTATCTT. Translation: CASSHGGGADTQYL.

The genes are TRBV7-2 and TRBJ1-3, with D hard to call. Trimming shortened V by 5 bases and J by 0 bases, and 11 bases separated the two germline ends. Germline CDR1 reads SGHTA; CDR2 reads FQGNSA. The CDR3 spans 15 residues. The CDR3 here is CASSPTHHSGNTIYF. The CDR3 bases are TGTGCCAGCAGCCCGACACACCACTCTGGAAACACCATATATTTT.

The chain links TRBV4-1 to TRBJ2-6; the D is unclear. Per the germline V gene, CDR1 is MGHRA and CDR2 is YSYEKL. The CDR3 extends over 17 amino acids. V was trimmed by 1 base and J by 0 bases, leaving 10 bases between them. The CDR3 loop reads CASSQAGVISGANVLTF. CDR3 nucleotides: TGCGCCAGCAGCCAAGCCGGAGTTATCTCTGGGGCCAACGTCCTGACTTTC.

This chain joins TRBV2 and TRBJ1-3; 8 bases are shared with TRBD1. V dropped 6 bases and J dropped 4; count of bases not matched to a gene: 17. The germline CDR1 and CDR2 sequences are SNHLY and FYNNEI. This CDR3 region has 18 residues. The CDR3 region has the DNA TGTGCCAGCAGGCCATCCGGGACAGGACGCCTCGGGGGAAACACCATATATTTT. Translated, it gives CASRPSGTGRLGGNTIYF.

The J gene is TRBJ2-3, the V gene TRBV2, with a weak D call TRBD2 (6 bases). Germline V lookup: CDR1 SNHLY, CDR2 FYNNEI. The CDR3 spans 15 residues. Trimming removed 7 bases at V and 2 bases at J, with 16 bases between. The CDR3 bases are TGTGCCAGCACCTTAGGGGACTTCTCCACAGATACGCAGTATTTT. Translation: CASTLGDFSTDTQYF.

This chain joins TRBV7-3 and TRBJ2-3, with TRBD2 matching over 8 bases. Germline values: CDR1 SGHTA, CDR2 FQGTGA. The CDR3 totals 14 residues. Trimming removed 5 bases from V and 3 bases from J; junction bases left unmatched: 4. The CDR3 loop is CASSPGTSTDTQYF. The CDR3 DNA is TGTGCCAGCAGCCCCGGGACTAGTACAGATACGCAGTATTTT.

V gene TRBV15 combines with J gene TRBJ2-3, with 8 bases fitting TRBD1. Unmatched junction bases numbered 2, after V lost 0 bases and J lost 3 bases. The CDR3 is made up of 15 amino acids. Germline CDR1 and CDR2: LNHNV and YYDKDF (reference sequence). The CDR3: CATSRDQGATDTQYF. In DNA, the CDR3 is TGTGCCACCAGCAGAGATCAGGGGGCAACAGATACGCAGTATTTT.

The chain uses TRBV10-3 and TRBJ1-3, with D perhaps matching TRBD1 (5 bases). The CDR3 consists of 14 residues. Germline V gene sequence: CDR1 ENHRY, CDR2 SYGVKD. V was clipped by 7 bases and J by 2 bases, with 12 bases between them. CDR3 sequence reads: CAITIGGAGNTIYF. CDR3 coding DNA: TGTGCCATCACTATCGGGGGAGCTGGAAACACCATATATTTT.